The TCR beta chain under discussion was sequenced for a study of CD8+CD57+ T cells in acquired aplastic anemia (dated by TCRdb to between 2018 and 2020). For context, the study as a whole: DNA extracted from sorted CD4+ and CD8+ cells had a mean of roughly 3 ug, with a range of roughly 0.18 to 27.4 ug. An average of roughly 10 million reads for CD4+ cells and roughly 11 million reads for CD8+ cells was obtained from healthy donor samples.

Reading the germline V gene gives CDR1 SGHTA and CDR2 FQGNSA. From its cysteine to its phenylalanine, the CDR3 spans 14 amino acids. The entry retains the CDR3 DNA only, 42 bases that are in frame from base 1. Between the V and J ends, shortened by 1 base and 18 bases respectively, the junction contains 19 bases. In this study, sorted CD4+ and CD8+ T cells from the blood of healthy subjects and of severe aplastic anemia patients had their TCR repertoires deep-sequenced. Ficoll-Paque density gradient centrifugation was used to isolate peripheral blood mononuclear cells. Before DNA extraction, CD4+ and CD8+ T cells were sorted with FACS or magnetic beads. Overall study results and their limits: Around 28 CD8+ CDR3 sequences were found to be shared between patients and controls, but these sequences appeared to be highly expressed in patients and within the immunodominant clones of the patients. No significant difference in CD8+ Simpson's diversity was found between patients and healthy controls (P=0.060).

On this clonotype itself: What antigen it recognizes has not been identified. One base away there is no much larger clone; base qualities are not given.

Profiling of TCR beta VDJ combinations and CDR3 sequences used genomic DNA as the template. TCR repertoire sequencing was run on an Illumina HiSeq 2000. The authors' pipeline ran thus. TRBV/TRBJ rearrangement plots, CDR3 size and DJ length profiles, and Simpson's diversity index were used to assess repertoires. Whichever DNA sequence was most abundant in the deep sequencing data was defined as the immunodominant clone. CDR3 amino acid sequences were screened for sharing across subjects and were compared with published repertoires and the VDJdb database. The public sequencing data were trimmed at Q25 with fastp and processed into clonotypes with MiXCR by TCRdb, which kept only in-frame beta chains. Rows are combined by CDR3 protein, so each entry shows the most common genes and DNA. For this entry, the V and J calls and clone size follow TCRdb and not the study's own pipeline. The sample records hundreds of thousands of distinct CDR3 sequences, around 72% of which are singletons. The top ten clonotypes cover 3.5% to 4.5% of the sample.

Sequencing was performed on sorted CD4+, CD8+, or CD8+CD57+ T cells (not recorded which) from PBMCs. The chain is assembled from TRBV7-2 and TRBJ1-6, with the D gene uncertain. The clonotype was recovered from a human donor in good health, serving as a control. The CDR3 sequence is CASSLGQLNSHPHF. At the DNA level, the sequence is TGTGCCAGCAGCTTAGGGCAGTTGAACTCACACCCCCACTTT.